The 2 T cell receptor beta chains reported below all come from one sample, sequenced in a study of T cell changes during pregnancy in multiple sclerosis. Sequenced by immunoSEQ multiplex PCR; TCRdb stores in-frame clones only, minus some. The sample records under 80,000 clones, around 92% being singletons. Source: peripheral blood, taken before pregnancy. Receptors originate from a female donor with multiple sclerosis, enrolled in a pregnancy study.

The V and J genes are TRBV7-9 and TRBJ2-3, with TRBD2 matching 7 bases. Germline CDR1 reads SEHNR; CDR2 reads FQNEAQ (reference sequence). Losses at the gene ends were 5 bases for V and 1 base for J; bases not matched to a gene: 6. CDR3 size: 15 residues. CDR3 region: CASSPTGLGTDTQYF. CDR3 nucleotide sequence: TGTGCCAGCAGCCCTACCGGACTAGGCACAGATACGCAGTATTTT. Full variable domain (outside the CDR3, taken from reference TRBV7-9 and TRBJ2-3): DTGVSQNPRHKITKRGQNVTFRCDPISEHNRLYWYRQTLGQGPEFLTYFQNEAQLEKSRLLSDRFSAERPKGSFSTLEIQRTEQGDSAMYLCASSPTGLGTDTQYFGPGTRLTVL.

This clone was seen more than once but under ten times. The chain combines TRBV11-2 with TRBJ2-5; D is perhaps TRBD2 (6 bases). V lost 5 bases to trimming and J lost 5 bases, with 15 bases between them. Germline V gene sequence: CDR1 SGHAT, CDR2 FQNNGV. The CDR3 spans 14 residues. CDR3 nucleotides: TGTGCCAGCAGCGCCGGGACTCTCCGGGAGACCCAGTACTTC. The encoded protein is CASSAGTLRETQYF.